Following are 29 T cell receptor beta chains from one sample sequenced in a study of T cells in Graves' hyperthyroidism and ophthalmopathy. Amplified TCR beta CDR3 regions came from RNA transcripts. The TCR CDR3 was amplified in a first-round RT-PCR using the HTBI primer set. TCRdb fed the multiplex PCR reads into MiXCR, producing one record per CDR3 protein. The sample carries a few hundred thousand distinct CDR3 sequences, about 15% recorded once. The sequencing sample was made of blood. The receptors derive from a woman in her thirties with Graves' hyperthyroidism.

The chain carries TRBV5-1 and TRBJ2-5; D might be TRBD1 (5 bases). CDR1 is SGHRS, CDR2 YFSETQ, per germline. The CDR3 runs to 16 residues. Trimming left V 0 bases short and J 0 bases short, with 12 bases between. The CDR3 here is CASSLALQAYQETQYF. In DNA form, the CDR3 reads TGCGCCAGCAGCTTGGCGTTACAGGCGTACCAAGAGACCCAGTACTTC. The full variable domain, in which reference TRBV5-1 and TRBJ2-5 provide the parts outside the CDR3, is KAGVTQTPRYLIKTRGQQVTLSCSPISGHRSVSWYQQTPGQGLQFLFEYFSETQRNKGNFPGRFSGRQFSNSRSEMNVSTLELGDSALYLCASSLALQAYQETQYFGPGTRLLVL.

This clonotype came up a few times. This chain joins TRBV15 and TRBJ2-1, with 7 bases aligning to TRBD2. V shed 8 bases, J shed 7 bases, and the junction held 14 bases outside the gene matches. The germline CDR1 and CDR2 sequences are LNHNV and YYDKDF (reference sequence). This CDR3 has 15 amino acids. This CDR3 is CATLKSSGLGNEQFF. The CDR3 DNA follows: TGTGCCACCCTGAAATCCTCCGGACTAGGGAATGAGCAGTTCTTC.

In the case of this clonotype: A much bigger clone sits one base away, suggesting this may be a read error. V usage is TRBV24-1 and J usage is TRBJ1-2, with D possibly being TRBD1 (5 bases). The CDR3 is made up of 13 amino acids. The V end lost 5 bases, the J end lost 4 bases, and 10 bases lay between the germline ends. The germline gives CDR1 KGHDR, CDR2 SFDVKD. CDR3 in amino acids: CATSVGLSYGYTF. The DNA of the CDR3 is TGTGCCACCAGTGTGGGACTGAGCTATGGCTACACCTTC.

The CDR3 loop is CASSQGLAGGFAYNEQFF. CDR3 DNA sequence: TGCGCCAGCAGCCAAGGACTAGCGGGAGGTTTCGCCTACAATGAGCAGTTCTTC. The chain links TRBV4-1 to TRBJ2-1, with 13 bases identical to TRBD2. CDR3 length: 18 amino acids. V lost 1 base to trimming and J lost 2 bases; unmatched junction nucleotides: 5. Germline V gene sequence: CDR1 MGHRA, CDR2 YSYEKL.

This clonotype was seen at least ten times. This CDR3 is CASSAVPDRGIYNEQFF. CDR3 nucleotide sequence: TGCGCCAGCAGTGCCGTCCCGGACAGGGGGATCTACAATGAGCAGTTCTTC. V and J are TRBV10-1 and TRBJ2-1; TRBD1 aligns across 10 bases. Trimming removed 4 bases from V and 3 bases from J; junction bases left unmatched: 9. The CDR3 spans 17 residues. Germline CDR1 is WNHNN and CDR2 is SYGVQD (reference sequence).

The chain recombines TRBV6-1 with TRBJ2-2; D assignment may be TRBD1 or TRBD2 (5 bases each). The CDR3 is 14 residues long. CDR1 and CDR2 from the germline V gene are MNHNS and SASEGT. The germline V and J ends were trimmed by 5 bases and 3 bases, with 10 bases remaining between them. For the CDR3, the DNA is TGTGCCAGCAGTCCCGGGACCCACACCGGGGAGCTGTTTTTT. It is translated as CASSPGTHTGELFF.

This clonotype turned up a few times. The CDR3 coding sequence is TGTGCCAGCAGTAGAAGCGGGAGGTCCGACGAGCAGTACTTC. It is translated as CASSRSGRSDEQYF. The V gene is TRBV6-1, the J gene TRBJ2-7; 9 bases fit TRBD2. Germline-derived CDR1 and CDR2 are MNHNS and SASEGT. V dropped 5 bases and J dropped 5; count of bases not matched to a gene: 7. The CDR3 runs to 14 residues.

This clonotype was seen a handful of times. The chain uses TRBV7-3 and TRBJ2-1; 14 bases are a match to TRBD2. Trimming at V came to 5 bases and at J to 9 bases, leaving 6 bases not matched to a gene. The CDR3 covers 15 residues. From germline, CDR1 is SGHTA and CDR2 FQGTGA. The CDR3 DNA reads as TGTGCCAGCAGCGCCCTGACTAGCGGGGGGGGTGAGCAGTTCTTC. Residues: CASSALTSGGGEQFF.

A single count supports this clonotype. The germline gene is not matched at one end of the junction; a read error may be the cause. The genes are TRBV28 and TRBJ1-6, with D possibly TRBD1 on 5 matching bases. The CDR3 covers 19 residues. Germline assignment: CDR1 MDHEN and CDR2 SYDVKM. CDR3 nucleotide sequence: TGTGCCGGCAGTCCCCGGGACCGCCCGGAGCTGTGGACTAATTCACCCCTCCACTTT. Translation gives CAGSPRDRPELWTNSPLHF.

This chain uses TRBV6-5 with TRBJ1-1; weak D call: TRBD1 (6 bases). Germline assignment: CDR1 MNHEY and CDR2 SVGAGI. The V and J ends lost 0 bases and 11 bases respectively, with 16 bases between them. This CDR3 has 14 amino acids. As DNA, the CDR3 is TGTGCCAGCAGTTACTCATCTACGGGGGGGCGGGCTTTCTTT. Translated: CASSYSSTGGRAFF.

V usage is TRBV7-2 and J usage is TRBJ2-2; TRBD2 matches at 9 bases. Germline V CDR1 and CDR2: SGHTA, FQGNSA. This CDR3 is built from 16 residues. V trimming: 4 bases; J trimming: 0 bases; junction bases outside the gene matches: 3. In DNA form, the CDR3 reads TGTGCCAGCAGCTCCCGACTAGCGGCGAACACCGGGGAGCTGTTTTTT. This translates into CASSSRLAANTGELFF.

This chain uses TRBV20-1 with TRBJ1-5; a possible D gene is TRBD1 (6 bases). Germline V gene sequence: CDR1 DFQATT, CDR2 SNEGSKA (reference sequence). Trimming took off 1 base at V and 3 bases at J, with 13 bases between the two ends. The CDR3 consists of 15 residues. CDR3 amino acids: CSARGGGAYNQPQHF. CDR3 DNA: TGCAGTGCTAGAGGGGGGGGGGCTTACAATCAGCCCCAGCATTTT.

This clonotype has more than one count but fewer than ten. J is TRBJ2-2 and V is TRBV7-9; TRBD1 aligns across 9 bases. The CDR3 is made up of 18 amino acids. With 0 bases clipped from V and 1 base from J, the junction kept 6 bases outside the gene matches. CDR1 and CDR2 from the germline V gene are SEHNR and FQNEAQ (reference sequence). CDR3 residues: CASSLAHLGQGNTGELFF. CDR3 DNA: TGTGCCAGCAGCTTAGCGCATCTGGGACAGGGGAACACCGGGGAGCTGTTTTTT.

This clonotype occurred many times. The chain carries TRBV28 and TRBJ2-7; TRBD2 aligns across 10 bases. With 5 bases clipped from V and 6 bases from J, the junction kept 10 bases outside the gene matches. The CDR3 contains 15 residues. CDR1 and CDR2 (germline): MDHEN, SYDVKM. For the CDR3, the DNA is TGTGCCAGCAGTCTCGGTGCTAGCGGGAGCCGCGAGCAGTACTTC. This gives the protein CASSLGASGSREQYF.

Concerning this clonotype itself: An end of the junction does not agree with germline; a read error may underlie this. The CDR3 DNA reads TGTGCTAGCAGCTTAAATCGGCAGGGCGTGGGGGAGACCCAGTACTTC. Protein product: CASSLNRQGVGETQYF. V usage is TRBV7-7 and J usage is TRBJ2-5; a weak D match, TRBD1 (5 bases). The CDR3 has 16 amino acids. Germline CDR1 reads SSHAT; CDR2 reads FNYEAQ (reference sequence).

The rearrangement links TRBV19 to TRBJ1-1; D possibly corresponds to TRBD1 (5 bases). Trimming removed 5 bases at V and 1 base at J, with 11 bases between. CDR1 is LNHDA, CDR2 SQIVND, per germline (reference sequence). The CDR3 contains 14 residues. DNA of the CDR3: TGTGCCAGTAGTGGTGGGGCTCCGAACACTGAAGCTTTCTTT. Its protein product is CASSGGAPNTEAFF.

The chain has TRBV9 and TRBJ2-7, with D hard to call. The germline gives CDR1 SGDLS, CDR2 YYNGEE. This CDR3 region has 13 residues. The V end was cut by 0 bases, the J end by 2 bases, with 6 bases between. Written as DNA, the CDR3 is TGTGCCAGCAGCGTAGGGCCCGCCTACGAGCAGTACTTC. This translates into CASSVGPAYEQYF.

The chain couples TRBV5-6 to TRBJ1-4; D uncertain. The germline V gene has CDR1 SGHDT and CDR2 YYEEEE. Trimming shortened V by 0 bases and J by 3 bases, and 6 bases separated the two germline ends. CDR3 length: 14 residues. Here the CDR3 DNA reads TGTGCCAGCAGCTTGGGGATGGCTAATGAAAAACTGTTTTTT. Its translation: CASSLGMANEKLFF.

This clonotype was detected a few times. The CDR3 nucleotides are TGCAGTGCTTCCCCCCGGCCAGGTCGGCGGACCCAGTACTTC. It translates to CSASPRPGRRTQYF. The chain combines TRBV20-1 with TRBJ2-5; D remains unclear. This CDR3 is built from 14 residues. V shed 5 bases and J shed 7 bases, with 20 bases lying between them. CDR1 DFQATT and CDR2 SNEGSKA come from the germline V gene (reference sequence).

This clonotype was recorded many times. The gene calls are TRBV11-2 and TRBJ2-3; D uncertain. V was shortened by 5 bases and J by 2 bases, with 14 bases between the two germline ends. The germline V gene has CDR1 SGHAT and CDR2 FQNNGV. CDR3 length: 15 residues. This CDR3 reads CASSRRSDPTDTQYF. In DNA form, the CDR3 reads TGTGCCAGCAGCCGGCGATCCGATCCCACAGATACGCAGTATTTT.

This clonotype turned up a few times. V and J are TRBV2 and TRBJ1-4; D is unresolved. CDR1 and CDR2 from the germline V gene are SNHLY and FYNNEI. This CDR3 is built from 15 residues. V lost 8 bases to trimming and J lost 3 bases, with 16 bases between them. The CDR3 DNA reads as TGTGCCAGCCGTCGAGTGACTGCAGCTAATGAAAAACTGTTTTTT. Amino acid sequence: CASRRVTAANEKLFF.

In its sample, this clonotype was seen many times. The J gene is TRBJ2-7, the V gene TRBV5-1; D might be TRBD1 (8 bases). Germline CDR1 and CDR2: SGHRS and YFSETQ. CDR3 length equals 14 residues. Trimming removed 3 bases from V and 3 bases from J, with 13 bases in between. The CDR3 region has the DNA TGCGCCAGCAGCTCGACAGGGGAGGGCTACGAGCAGTACTTC. Translated: CASSSTGEGYEQYF.

About this clonotype: One junction end does not reproduce the germline sequence, and a read error may be involved. The chain employs TRBV30 and TRBJ2-1; 7 bases agree with TRBD2. CDR3 length equals 12 residues. In germline, CDR1 is GTSNPN, CDR2 SVGIG (reference sequence). CDR3 nucleotides: TGTGCCTGGAATGAGGGAGGGCCGGCCTACCTCTTC. The encoded protein is CAWNEGGPAYLF.

This clonotype was detected many times. The rearrangement links TRBV7-9 to TRBJ2-5; 9 bases are shared with TRBD1. This CDR3 is built from 16 residues. The germline V gene has CDR1 SEHNR and CDR2 FQNEAQ (reference sequence). V lost 7 bases to trimming and J lost 0 bases; unmatched junction nucleotides: 9. The CDR3 loop is CASIHKTGGNQETQYF. The CDR3 region has the DNA TGTGCCAGCATCCATAAGACAGGGGGAAACCAAGAGACCCAGTACTTC. Filled out from reference TRBV7-9 and TRBJ2-5, the complete variable domain reads DTGVSQNPRHKITKRGQNVTFRCDPISEHNRLYWYRQTLGQGPEFLTYFQNEAQLEKSRLLSDRFSAERPKGSFSTLEIQRTEQGDSAMYLCASIHKTGGNQETQYFGPGTRLLVL.

The chain recombines TRBV5-1 with TRBJ1-6; 10 positions agree with TRBD1. Germline V CDR1 and CDR2: SGHRS, YFSETQ. There are 16 residues in the CDR3. The V gene end was trimmed by 4 bases and the J gene end by 7 bases; junction bases not matched to a gene: 8. The CDR3 protein is CASSPSPGQGNSPLHF. In DNA, the CDR3 is TGCGCCAGCAGCCCTAGCCCGGGACAGGGGAATTCACCCCTCCACTTT.

There are many counts of this clonotype. This chain links TRBV12-3 or TRBV12-4 with TRBJ1-4; TRBD1 matches 8 bases. This CDR3 comprises 16 residues. The V gene end was trimmed by 5 bases and the J gene end by 7 bases; junction bases not matched to a gene: 12. The CDR3 sequence is CASSLPRTGRSEKLFF. In DNA, the CDR3 is TGTGCCAGCAGTCTGCCTAGGACAGGGAGAAGTGAAAAACTGTTTTTT.

In this sample, this clonotype turned up many times. The chain has TRBV6-1 and TRBJ2-7; possible D gene TRBD2, 6 bases. V shed 7 bases and J shed 4 bases, with 11 bases lying between them. CDR1 and CDR2 from the germline V gene are MNHNS and SASEGT. The CDR3 is 12 amino acids. The CDR3 DNA reads TGTGCCAGCACCGGGAGTTTATACGAGCAGTACTTC. This sequence encodes CASTGSLYEQYF.

The table lists this clonotype with a few counts. The genes are TRBV5-1 and TRBJ1-1, with D possibly being TRBD1 (6 bases). The CDR3 contains 14 residues. V was trimmed by 3 bases and J by 0 bases, leaving 9 bases between them. CDR1 and CDR2 from the germline V gene are SGHRS and YFSETQ. The CDR3, as DNA: TGCGCCAGCAGCTATGGACAGATGAACACTGAAGCTTTCTTT. Translating gives CASSYGQMNTEAFF.

This clonotype was recorded many times. The genes are TRBV12-3 or TRBV12-4 and TRBJ1-5, with TRBD1 identical over 7 bases. CDR3 length equals 17 residues. The V gene end was trimmed by 5 bases and the J gene end by 7 bases; junction bases not matched to a gene: 17. The CDR3 coding sequence is TGTGCCAGCAGTCCCACCCCCGGGACAGATATAGCCCAGCCCCAGCATTTT. This encodes CASSPTPGTDIAQPQHF.